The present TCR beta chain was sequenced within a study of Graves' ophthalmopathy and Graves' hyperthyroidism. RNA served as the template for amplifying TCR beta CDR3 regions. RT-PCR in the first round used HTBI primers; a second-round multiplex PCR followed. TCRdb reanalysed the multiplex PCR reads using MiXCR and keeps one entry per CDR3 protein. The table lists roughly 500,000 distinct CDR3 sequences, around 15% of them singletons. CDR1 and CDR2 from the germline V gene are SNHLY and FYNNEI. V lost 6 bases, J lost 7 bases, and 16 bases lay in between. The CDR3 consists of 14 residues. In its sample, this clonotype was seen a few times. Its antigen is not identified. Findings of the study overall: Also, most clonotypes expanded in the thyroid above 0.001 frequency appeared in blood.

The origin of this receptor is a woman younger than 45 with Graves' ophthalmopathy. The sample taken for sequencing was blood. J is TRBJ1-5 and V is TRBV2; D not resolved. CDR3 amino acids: CASSLVSERQPQHF. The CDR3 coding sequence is TGTGCCAGCAGCCTAGTTTCGGAGAGACAGCCCCAGCATTTT. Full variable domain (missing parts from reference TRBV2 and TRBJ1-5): EPEVTQTPSHQVTQMGQEVILRCVPISNHLYFYWYRQILGQKVEFLVSFYNNEISEKSEIFDDQFSVERPDGSNFTLKIRSTKLEDSAMYFCASSLVSERQPQHFGDGTRLSIL.